This paragraph covers one T cell receptor beta chain sequence. The sample comes from a study of cytomegalovirus exposure and HLA in healthy donors. There are 13 residues in the CDR3. Between the trimmed V and J ends, which lost 3 bases and 4 bases, there was a span of 9 bases. Germline CDR1 and CDR2: SEHNR and FQNEAQ (reference sequence). PCR was performed using 60 Vbeta and 13 Jbeta primers. Generated by immunoSEQ multiplex PCR, the TCRdb table keeps only in-frame clones and is missing some. The data hold 140,000 to 150,000 clones, with 73% observed a single time. V and J are TRBV7-9 and TRBJ1-2; D might be TRBD1 (5 bases). The sequenced material came from PBMCs. This TCR was sampled from a woman aged 18-29 years in good health and CMV-seronegative. The CDR3 sequence is CASSFQGLYGYTF. CDR3 in DNA: TGTGCCAGCAGCTTCCAGGGTCTCTATGGCTACACCTTC.